Described below is a single TCR beta chain sequence and its context. PBMCs numbering at least 7 million were isolated per sample. A second about 6 to 12 cycle PCR used barcoded and J-beta primers. TCRdb called the 5' RACE reads again in MiXCR, with one record for every CDR3 protein. The table includes 800,000 or so distinct CDR3 sequences, more than 35% detected once. The germline CDR1 and CDR2 sequences are MNHEY and SMNVEV (reference sequence). The CDR3 spans 14 residues. V lost 2 bases and J 4 bases, leaving 6 bases between the germline ends. This record belongs to a study of blood T cells in healthy people across ages.

This sequence originates from a man older than 75 in good health. The genes are TRBV27 and TRBJ1-6; D remains unclear. Material: blood. This CDR3 reads CASSLVAYNSPLHF. The DNA for the CDR3 is TGTGCCAGCAGTTTAGTGGCTTATAATTCACCCCTCCACTTT.